This TCR beta chain was captured by sequencing in a study of T-cell reconstitution after alpha-beta-depleted transplantation in children. This clonotype was picked up many times. The CDR3 runs to 16 residues. V was clipped by 2 bases and J by 9 bases; unmatched bases: 9. Germline CDR1 is SGHRS and CDR2 is YFSETQ. A TCRbeta library incorporating unique molecular identifiers was prepared. Via MiXCR, TCRdb re-called the PCR reads, giving one row per CDR3 protein. The repertoire consists of roughly 350,000 distinct CDR3 sequences, with 10% occurring once and the leading ten covering 2% to 2.5%. The clonotype originates from a human donor who donated a stem cell graft to a child with acute lymphoblastic leukemia. Specimen: PBMCs from the stem cell graft donor, collected from the stem cell graft. The chain recombines TRBV5-1 with TRBJ2-1; 12 positions match TRBD2. This CDR3 is CASSFSSSGRAGEQFF. Here the CDR3 DNA reads TGCGCCAGCAGCTTTAGCTCTAGCGGGAGGGCGGGTGAGCAGTTCTTC.